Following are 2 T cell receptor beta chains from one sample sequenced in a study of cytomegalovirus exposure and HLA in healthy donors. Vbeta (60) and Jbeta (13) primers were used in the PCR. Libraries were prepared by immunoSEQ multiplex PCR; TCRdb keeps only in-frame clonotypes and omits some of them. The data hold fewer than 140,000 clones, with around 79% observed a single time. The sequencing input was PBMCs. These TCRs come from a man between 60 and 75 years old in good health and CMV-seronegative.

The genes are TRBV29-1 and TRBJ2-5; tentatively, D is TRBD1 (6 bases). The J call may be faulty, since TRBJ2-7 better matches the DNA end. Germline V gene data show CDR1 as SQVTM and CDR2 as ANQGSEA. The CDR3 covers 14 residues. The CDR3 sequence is CSVEAGQSLYEQYF. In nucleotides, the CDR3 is TGCAGCGTTGAAGCGGGACAATCCCTCTACGAGCAGTACTTC.

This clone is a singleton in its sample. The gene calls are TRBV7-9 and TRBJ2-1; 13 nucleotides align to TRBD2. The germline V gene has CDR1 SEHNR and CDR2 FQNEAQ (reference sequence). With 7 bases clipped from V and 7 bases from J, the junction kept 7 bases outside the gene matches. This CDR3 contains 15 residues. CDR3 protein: CASKPGLAGRNEQFF. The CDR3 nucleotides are TGTGCCAGCAAGCCGGGACTAGCGGGGCGGAATGAGCAGTTCTTC.